This passage covers 3 T cell receptor beta chains from one sample sequenced in a study of blood T cell repertoires in COVID-19. Libraries were prepared by immunoSEQ multiplex PCR; TCRdb keeps only in-frame clonotypes and omits some of them. The sample records 130,000 to 150,000 clones, around 90% being singletons. The specimen sequenced was peripheral blood. These receptors all stem from a man between 70 and 80 years old with acute or convalescent COVID-19.

The CDR3 sequence is CASNQGGNTGELFF. CDR3 in DNA: TGCGCCAGCAACCAGGGCGGGAACACCGGGGAGCTGTTTTTT. This sequence joins TRBV5-1 and TRBJ2-2; weak D call: TRBD1 (5 bases). The germline V gene has CDR1 SGHRS and CDR2 YFSETQ. V was shortened by 6 bases and J by 1 base, with 10 bases between the two germline ends. The length of the CDR3 is 14 residues.

This clone was counted at least ten times. V usage is TRBV6-5 and J usage is TRBJ2-2, with 7 bases lining up with TRBD1. The J segment lost 0 bases and the V segment lost 8 bases, leaving 3 bases of the junction unmatched. This CDR3 has 14 residues. CDR1 is MNHEY and CDR2 is SVGAGI in the germline V gene. DNA of the CDR3: TGTGCCAGCTGGGACAGAGCGAACACCGGGGAGCTGTTTTTT. Amino acids: CASWDRANTGELFF.

CDR3: CASSIVRDRHFLGSPLHF. In DNA, the CDR3 is TGTGCCAGTAGTATAGTGAGGGACAGACATTTTCTGGGTTCACCCCTCCACTTT. The chain employs TRBV19 and TRBJ1-6; 7 bases agree with TRBD1. The CDR3 is 18 residues long. Germline V gives CDR1 LNHDA, CDR2 SQIVND (reference sequence). J was trimmed by 9 bases and V by 1 base; bases with no gene match: 15.